The rows below give T cell receptor beta chains drawn from one sample of a study of blood T cell repertoires in COVID-19. Repertoires were generated with immunoSEQ multiplex PCR, while TCRdb's copy carries only in-frame clones and drops some. The sample records approximately 190,000 clones, about 83% being singletons. The sequencing input was peripheral blood. The receptors here all came from a woman aged 70-85 years with active or convalescent COVID-19. The CDR3 runs from the conserved cysteine through the conserved F or W. The order of the fields is V gene, CDR3 length, J gene, clone size, D gene, CDR3 protein, CDR3 DNA. A D gene is named only where the DNA matches it firmly. Size values are once, few and many counts, or a class for expanded clones, and some rows have none.

TRBV18	16	TRBJ2-1	-	TRBD1	CASSLLPPGQGDEQFF	TGTGCCAGCTCACTTTTGCCCCCGGGACAGGGGGATGAGCAGTTCTTC
TRBV12-3/TRBV12-4	11	TRBJ2-1	once	-	CASSLVEEQFF	TGTGCCAGCAGTCTAGTAGAAGAGCAGTTCTTC
TRBV27	15	TRBJ1-1	few	TRBD1	CASAKQGVGDTEAFF	TGTGCCAGCGCCAAACAGGGGGTTGGAGACACTGAAGCTTTCTTT
TRBV2	14	TRBJ2-5	-	TRBD2	CASSDWGGQETQYF	TGTGCCAGCAGTGATTGGGGAGGGCAAGAGACCCAGTACTTC
TRBV5-6	14	TRBJ1-1	-	-	CASSPWAAYTEAFF	TGTGCCAGCAGCCCCTGGGCAGCCTACACTGAAGCTTTCTTT
TRBV27	15	TRBJ1-1	many	-	CASSSGQVLNTEAFF	TGTGCCAGCAGTTCCGGTCAGGTTCTGAACACTGAAGCTTTCTTT
TRBV30	17	TRBJ2-3	once	TRBD1	CAWSSDPGGEGRDTQYF	TGTGCCTGGAGTTCAGACCCAGGGGGCGAAGGAAGAGATACGCAGTATTTT
TRBV5-4	13	TRBJ1-1	few	-	CASQGSGGTEAFF	TGTGCCAGCCAAGGTTCGGGGGGCACTGAAGCTTTCTTT
TRBV5-6	18	TRBJ1-1	-	TRBD1	CAKGQGEGPGKGNTEAFF	TGTGCCAAAGGACAGGGCGAGGGACCGGGGAAAGGGAACACTGAAGCTTTCTTT
TRBV10-1	13	TRBJ2-7	-	-	CARSPWGPYEQYF	TGCGCCAGAAGTCCCTGGGGCCCCTACGAGCAGTACTTC
TRBV30	13	TRBJ1-5	-	-	CAWAKDRNQPQHF	TGTGCCTGGGCCAAGGACAGAAATCAGCCCCAGCATTTT
TRBV27	15	TRBJ1-5	-	-	CASSFGGKGNQPQHF	TGTGCCAGCAGTTTCGGGGGGAAGGGCAATCAGCCCCAGCATTTT
TRBV28	15	TRBJ1-1	-	-	CASSSFRVVNTEAFF	TGTGCCAGCAGTTCGTTCAGGGTCGTGAACACTGAAGCTTTCTTT
TRBV9	15	TRBJ2-5	few	TRBD2	CASSVDPSGQETQYF	TGTGCCAGCAGCGTAGACCCTAGCGGACAAGAGACCCAGTACTTC
TRBV7-9	14	TRBJ1-1	once	TRBD1	CASSEQGGRTEAFF	TGTGCCAGCAGCGAACAGGGGGGACGGACTGAAGCTTTCTTT
TRBV5-6	15	TRBJ2-5	-	TRBD1	CASSLRQGAGETQYF	TGTGCCAGCAGCTTGCGGCAGGGGGCAGGAGAGACCCAGTACTTC
TRBV24-1	14	TRBJ1-2	-	TRBD1	CATSDDRVNYGYTF	TGTGCCACCAGTGACGACAGGGTCAACTATGGCTACACCTTC
TRBV27	15	TRBJ2-1	-	TRBD2	CASSLYVGLAGTEIF	TGTGCCAGCAGTTTATATGTGGGACTAGCGGGAACCGAAATCTTC
TRBV28	14	TRBJ1-3	-	-	CASGPVNSGNTIYF	TGTGCCAGCGGGCCGGTGAACTCTGGAAACACCATATATTTT
TRBV7-9	16	TRBJ2-5	-	TRBD2	CASSSRTSGVQETQYF	TGTGCCAGCAGCTCTCGGACTAGCGGAGTGCAAGAGACCCAGTACTTC
TRBV28	14	TRBJ2-4	-	-	CASSFSGPKNIQYF	TGTGCCAGCAGCTTCAGTGGCCCCAAAAACATTCAGTACTTC
TRBV7-9	15	TRBJ2-3	-	-	CASSPWDTNTDTQYF	TGTGCCAGCAGCCCTTGGGACACGAACACAGATACGCAGTATTTT
TRBV5-5	16	TRBJ2-3	-	-	CASSSPSGPSTDTQYF	TGTGCCAGCAGCTCCCCCAGCGGCCCTAGCACAGATACGCAGTATTTT
TRBV28	14	TRBJ2-5	-	TRBD1	CASSLTQGVETQYF	TGTGCCAGCAGTTTAACGCAGGGGGTAGAGACCCAGTACTTC
TRBV7-2	13	TRBJ2-7	-	-	CASSLSGMYEQYF	TGTGCCAGCAGCTTATCAGGGATGTACGAGCAGTACTTC
TRBV5-1	14	TRBJ2-3	-	-	CASSFFASADTQYF	TGCGCCAGCAGCTTTTTCGCTAGCGCAGATACGCAGTATTTT
TRBV5-1	15	TRBJ1-1	-	TRBD1	CASSSPTGENTEAFF	TGCGCCAGCAGCTCGCCGACAGGGGAGAACACTGAAGCTTTCTTT
TRBV5-1	13	TRBJ2-1	-	-	CASSLFRVQEQFF	TGCGCCAGCAGCTTGTTCAGGGTTCAGGAGCAGTTCTTC
TRBV5-6	15	TRBJ1-4	-	TRBD1	CASSPQGLPGEKLFF	TGTGCCAGCAGCCCACAGGGGCTTCCGGGTGAAAAACTGTTTTTT
TRBV18	14	TRBJ1-2	-	-	CASSPPSGFEGYTF	TGTGCCAGCTCACCACCGTCGGGATTCGAAGGCTACACCTTC
TRBV9	14	TRBJ1-6	-	-	CASSVEGYNSPLHF	TGTGCCAGCAGCGTAGAGGGGTATAATTCACCCCTCCACTTT
TRBV9	15	TRBJ1-1	-	-	CASSVAPRGNTEAFF	TGTGCCAGCAGCGTCGCGCCCAGGGGGAACACTGAAGCTTTCTTT
TRBV27	11	TRBJ1-3	many	-	CASRSGNTIYF	TGTGCCAGCCGCTCTGGAAACACCATATATTTT
TRBV28	15	TRBJ1-1	-	-	CASSPLGRENTEAFF	TGTGCCAGCAGCCCCCTGGGGAGAGAGAACACTGAAGCTTTCTTT
TRBV11-2	14	TRBJ1-1	-	-	CASSSGQFNTEAFF	TGTGCCAGCAGCTCCGGACAGTTTAACACTGAAGCTTTCTTT